The present TCR beta chain was sequenced within a study of blood T cell repertoires in COVID-19. Study summary: PBMCs, B-cell-depleted T cells, or T cells were the source of the cDNA or gDNA that made up the material.

V was trimmed by 7 bases and J by 2 bases, leaving 10 bases between them. Germline loops: CDR1 KGHDR, CDR2 SFDVKD. The CDR3 has 13 residues. Participants were aged roughly 18 to 90 years, lived in over 20 US areas, and enrolled virtually. This clone has only a few counts. Sequencing was performed with immunoSEQ multiplex PCR; in TCRdb, only in-frame clones are kept and a portion is missing. The profile shows approximately 210,000 clones, over 75% of them singletons. The receptor was derived from a man aged 25-45 years with acute COVID-19. This chain uses TRBV24-1 with TRBJ1-1; a weak D match, TRBD1 (6 bases). The sequencing sample was made of PBMCs or T cells enriched from blood (not recorded which). Here the CDR3 DNA reads TGTGCCACCAGACAACAGGGTAACACTGAAGCTTTCTTT. Its translation is CATRQQGNTEAFF.